The next 32 T cell receptor beta chains were all read from a single sample in a study of blood T cell repertoires in COVID-19. Sequencing was performed with immunoSEQ multiplex PCR; in TCRdb, only in-frame clones are kept and a portion is missing. The table includes some 310,000 clones, approximately 87% detected once. Sequenced material: peripheral blood. The receptors derive from a woman between 25 and 40 years old with COVID-19, enrolled during active disease.

The V gene is TRBV4-2, the J gene TRBJ1-4; 7 positions agree with TRBD1. V dropped 0 bases and J dropped 1; count of bases not matched to a gene: 5. Germline loops: CDR1 LGHNA, CDR2 YNFKEQ. CDR3 size: 17 residues. CDR3: CASSQDYRQGTNEKLFF. Here the CDR3 DNA reads TGTGCCAGCAGCCAAGATTATCGACAGGGAACTAATGAAAAACTGTTTTTT.

The chain has TRBV7-9 and TRBJ1-1, with D tentatively TRBD1 (5 bases). Looked up from germline, CDR1 is SEHNR and CDR2 is FQNEAQ (reference sequence). Trimming left V 4 bases short and J 0 bases short, with 6 bases between. The CDR3 totals 13 residues. The CDR3 reads CASSSTVNTEAFF. As DNA, the CDR3 is TGTGCCAGCAGCTCGACAGTGAACACTGAAGCTTTCTTT.

This chain joins TRBV5-4 and TRBJ2-1; 9 bases line up with TRBD1. Trimming took 1 base from V and 5 from J; bases not matched to a gene: 4. Germline loops: CDR1 SGHNT, CDR2 YYREEE (reference sequence). The CDR3 is made up of 15 amino acids. Written as DNA, the CDR3 is TGTGCCAGCAGCTTGACAGGGGGCTTCCACAATGAGCAGTTCTTC. Amino acids: CASSLTGGFHNEQFF.

The V call is TRBV30, the J call TRBJ2-7, with TRBD1 identical over 10 bases. After removal of 5 bases from V and 4 bases from J, the junction contained 5 bases not matched to a gene. The CDR3 has 13 residues. Germline loops: CDR1 GTSNPN, CDR2 SVGIG (reference sequence). The CDR3 region is CAWGTGADYEQYF. The CDR3 region has the DNA TGTGCCTGGGGGACAGGGGCGGATTACGAGCAGTACTTC.

This chain uses TRBV2 with TRBJ2-4, with 8 bases identical to TRBD1. This CDR3 is built from 13 residues. V was pared by 2 bases and J by 6 bases, with 0 bases of the junction left unmatched. CDR1 SNHLY and CDR2 FYNNEI come from the germline V gene. CDR3 bases: TGTGCCAGCAGTGAAACAGGGGGAAACATTCAGTACTTC. Its protein product is CASSETGGNIQYF.

The chain has TRBV19 and TRBJ2-7; the match to TRBD2 covers 10 bases. J lost 7 bases, V lost 1 base, and 7 bases had no gene match. The CDR3 loop spans 15 amino acids. Germline values: CDR1 LNHDA, CDR2 SQIVND (reference sequence). The CDR3 DNA is TGTGCCAGTAGTATAGTAGCTAGCGGGAGTGGAGAGCAGTACTTC. It is translated as CASSIVASGSGEQYF.

This chain links TRBV11-2 with TRBJ2-1; 8 bases are a match to TRBD2. This CDR3 has 15 residues. CDR1 and CDR2 (germline): SGHAT, FQNNGV. Trimming took 5 bases from V and 3 from J; bases not matched to a gene: 6. This chain's CDR3 is CASSLAGGHYNEQFF. The CDR3 DNA reads as TGTGCCAGCAGCCTCGCGGGAGGTCACTACAATGAGCAGTTCTTC.

CDR3 sequence: CSVGPSGYGYTF. CDR3 bases: TGCAGCGTCGGACCCAGCGGCTATGGCTACACCTTC. The rearrangement links TRBV29-1 to TRBJ1-2; D unresolved. V gave up 6 bases and J gave up 4 bases, with 12 bases separating them. Germline V CDR1 and CDR2: SQVTM, ANQGSEA. This CDR3 comprises 12 residues.

Only one count was recorded for this clone. This sequence joins TRBV5-6 and TRBJ2-7; perhaps TRBD1 as D (6 bases). The CDR3 totals 16 residues. Germline V gene lookup returns CDR1 SGHDT and CDR2 YYEEEE. The V end was cut by 0 bases, the J end by 2 bases, with 15 bases between. The CDR3 sequence is CASSLGDLDSPYEQYF. The CDR3 DNA reads TGTGCCAGCAGCTTGGGGGACCTGGACAGCCCCTACGAGCAGTACTTC.

The chain recombines TRBV10-1 with TRBJ1-6; the D gene is possibly TRBD1 (6 bases). This CDR3 is built from 16 residues. The V end lost 6 bases, the J end lost 10 bases, and 22 bases lay between the germline ends. Germline CDR1 is WNHNN and CDR2 is SYGVQD (reference sequence). This CDR3 reads CASRESPGERRSPLHF. The CDR3 DNA follows: TGCGCCAGCAGGGAAAGTCCAGGGGAACGGCGATCACCCCTCCACTTT.

The chain joins TRBV6-5 to TRBJ2-7; no firm D call. V was cut by 11 bases and J by 0 bases, with 17 bases left in between. Per germline, CDR1 MNHEY and CDR2 SVGAGI. CDR3 size: 14 residues. DNA of the CDR3: TGTGCCTGTCCAAGCCCCCGAAGCTCCTACGAGCAGTACTTC. This encodes CACPSPRSSYEQYF.

The chain links TRBV7-2 to TRBJ2-7; D perhaps matches TRBD1 (5 bases). V lost 3 bases, J lost 0 bases, and 15 bases lay in between. From germline, CDR1 is SGHTA and CDR2 FQGNSA. The CDR3 covers 16 residues. As DNA, the CDR3 is TGTGCCAGCAGCTTCAAGACAGATTCAAGCTCCTACGAGCAGTACTTC. Amino acid sequence: CASSFKTDSSSYEQYF.

The rearrangement joins TRBV28 to TRBJ1-2, with 7 bases aligning to TRBD1. The CDR3 contains 12 residues. Germline-derived CDR1 and CDR2 are MDHEN and SYDVKM. V dropped 3 bases and J dropped 6; count of bases not matched to a gene: 1. The CDR3 reads CASSFTGDGYTF. The CDR3 bases are TGTGCCAGCAGTTTTACAGGGGATGGCTACACCTTC.

J is TRBJ1-6 and V is TRBV27; D is undetermined. The germline V gene encodes CDR1 MNHEY and CDR2 SMNVEV (reference sequence). V shed 3 bases and J shed 7 bases, with 16 bases lying between them. CDR3 length: 16 amino acids. The CDR3 is CASSFRHRAGNSPLHF. As DNA, the CDR3 is TGTGCCAGCAGTTTCAGACATCGGGCGGGGAATTCACCCCTCCACTTT.

This clone has only one observation. The CDR3 is CASKEGGGNEKLFF. CDR3 nucleotide sequence: TGTGCCAGCAAGGAGGGAGGAGGTAATGAAAAACTGTTTTTT. The chain has TRBV6-6 and TRBJ1-4, with D uncertain. Germline CDR1 MNHNY, CDR2 SVGAGI (reference sequence). Trimming took 7 bases from V and 4 from J, leaving 13 bases between them. The CDR3 contains 14 residues.

The rearrangement joins TRBV6-1 to TRBJ2-5, with TRBD2 identical over 9 bases. Per the germline V gene, CDR1 is MNHNS and CDR2 is SASEGT. The CDR3 has 16 residues. The V gene end was trimmed by 2 bases and the J gene end by 5 bases; junction bases not matched to a gene: 9. This CDR3 reads CASSELGLAGVETQYF. CDR3 nucleotide sequence: TGTGCCAGCAGTGAATTGGGTTTAGCGGGAGTGGAGACCCAGTACTTC.

The CDR3 sequence: CASSRGYTGELFF. The CDR3, as DNA: TGTGCCAGCTCGAGGGGGTACACCGGGGAGCTGTTTTTT. This chain links TRBV6-5 with TRBJ2-2; perhaps TRBD1 as D (6 bases). V lost 8 bases, J lost 3 bases, and 10 bases lay in between. CDR1 MNHEY and CDR2 SVGAGI come from the germline V gene. The CDR3 spans 13 residues.

This chain uses TRBV5-1 with TRBJ2-5; 9 bases are shared with TRBD2. The CDR3 runs 17 residues. Germline V gene lookup returns CDR1 SGHRS and CDR2 YFSETQ. J lost 5 bases, V lost 3 bases, and 14 bases had no gene match. The CDR3 here is CASSSPETSGWDETQYF. CDR3 DNA: TGCGCCAGCAGCTCCCCGGAAACTAGCGGGTGGGATGAGACCCAGTACTTC.

The chain links TRBV27 to TRBJ1-2, with 9 bases lining up with TRBD1. The CDR3 consists of 15 residues. Trimming removed 5 bases from V and 6 bases from J; junction bases left unmatched: 10. Germline V gives CDR1 MNHEY, CDR2 SMNVEV (reference sequence). The CDR3 loop reads CASSGLGQGEDGYTF. For the CDR3, the DNA is TGTGCCAGCAGTGGGCTGGGACAGGGTGAAGATGGCTACACCTTC.

The chain carries TRBV24-1 and TRBJ2-5; 12 bases map to TRBD1. Germline V gene sequence: CDR1 KGHDR, CDR2 SFDVKD. V lost 5 bases, J lost 5 bases, and 5 bases stayed unmatched. The CDR3 has 15 residues. CDR3 residues: CATSVGQGAGETQYF. The CDR3 DNA reads TGTGCCACCAGTGTGGGACAGGGGGCAGGGGAGACCCAGTACTTC.

The V call is TRBV28, the J call TRBJ1-1, with a possible D match to TRBD1 (5 bases). Germline-derived CDR1 and CDR2 are MDHEN and SYDVKM. There are 15 residues in the CDR3. Trimming stripped 8 bases from V and 3 bases from J, with 19 bases between. The CDR3 loop is CASGLLRTLDTEAFF. In DNA, the CDR3 is TGTGCCAGCGGTCTACTTCGGACACTTGACACTGAAGCTTTCTTT.

V and J are TRBV12-3 or TRBV12-4 and TRBJ2-3; D ambiguous. The CDR3 is 12 residues long. Trimming cost V 4 bases and J 1 base, with 3 bases left between them. CDR3 sequence reads: CASSWRTDTQYF. CDR3 nucleotide sequence: TGTGCCAGCAGTTGGCGCACAGATACGCAGTATTTT.

The chain uses TRBV5-4 and TRBJ1-4; 7 bases agree with TRBD1. CDR1 and CDR2 (germline): SGHNT, YYREEE (reference sequence). The CDR3 has 16 residues. J lost 3 bases, V lost 0 bases, and 5 bases had no gene match. This CDR3 reads CASSLGQGIANEKLFF. In DNA, the CDR3 is TGTGCCAGCAGCTTGGGACAGGGCATCGCTAATGAAAAACTGTTTTTT.

J is TRBJ1-2 and V is TRBV18; 10 nucleotides agree with TRBD1. V dropped 2 bases and J dropped 8; count of bases not matched to a gene: 5. This CDR3 has 14 residues. Germline CDR1 KGHSH, CDR2 LQKENI. The CDR3 sequence: CASSPGTGDTGYTF. The CDR3, as DNA: TGTGCCAGCTCACCAGGGACAGGGGATACCGGCTACACCTTC. Full variable domain (rest looked up from reference TRBV18 and TRBJ1-2): NAGVMQNPRHLVRRRGQEARLRCSPMKGHSHVYWYRQLPEEGLKFMVYLQKENIIDESGMPKERFSAEFPKEGPSILRIQQVVRGDSAAYFCASSPGTGDTGYTFGSGTRLTVV.

The rearrangement links TRBV15 to TRBJ2-3; the D gene is possibly TRBD1 (8 bases). V lost 3 bases, J lost 3 bases, and 13 bases lay in between. From germline, CDR1 is LNHNV and CDR2 YYDKDF (reference sequence). The CDR3 has 15 residues. The CDR3 here is CATSSNRGGTDTQYF. Here the CDR3 DNA reads TGTGCCACCAGCAGCAACAGGGGGGGGACAGATACGCAGTATTTT.

The J gene is TRBJ1-2, the V gene TRBV29-1; D call uncertain. The V end was cut by 4 bases, the J end by 2 bases, with 8 bases between. The CDR3 covers 12 residues. Germline values: CDR1 SQVTM, CDR2 ANQGSEA. The CDR3 region has the DNA TGCAGCGTTGTGATACTAAACTATGGCTACACCTTC. The encoded protein is CSVVILNYGYTF. Using reference TRBV29-1 and TRBJ1-2 for the parts outside the CDR3, the full variable domain is SAVISQKPSRDICQRGTSLTIQCQVDSQVTMMFWYRQQPGQSLTLIATANQGSEATYESGFVIDKFPISRPNLTFSTLTVSNMSPEDSSIYLCSVVILNYGYTFGSGTRLTVV.

The V gene is TRBV25-1, the J gene TRBJ1-3, with D hard to call. Looked up from germline, CDR1 is MGHDK and CDR2 is SYGVNS. Trimming removed 4 bases from V and 6 bases from J, with 7 bases in between. This CDR3 is 12 amino acids long. CDR3 region: CASSASINTIYF. The CDR3 nucleotides are TGTGCCAGCAGTGCATCCATAAACACCATATATTTT.

This chain links TRBV6-6 with TRBJ2-7; TRBD1 matches at 7 bases. Per the germline V gene, CDR1 is MNHNY and CDR2 is SVGAGI (reference sequence). The CDR3 is 13 residues long. J lost 0 bases, V lost 6 bases, and 2 bases had no gene match. As DNA, the CDR3 is TGTGCCAGCAGACAGGGGACCTCCTACGAGCAGTACTTC. It translates to CASRQGTSYEQYF.

The chain has TRBV27 and TRBJ2-7, with 9 bases lining up with TRBD1. The CDR3 extends over 16 amino acids. CDR1 is MNHEY and CDR2 is SMNVEV in the germline V gene (reference sequence). J gave up 0 bases and V 5 bases, and 8 bases lay outside the gene matches. The CDR3 here is CASSKIQGASSYEQYF. In DNA, the CDR3 is TGTGCCAGCAGTAAAATACAGGGGGCTAGCTCCTACGAGCAGTACTTC.

The rearrangement links TRBV9 to TRBJ1-1, with 7 bases matching TRBD1. CDR3 length equals 13 residues. Unmatched junction bases numbered 3, after V lost 2 bases and J lost 5 bases. CDR1 is SGDLS and CDR2 is YYNGEE in the germline V gene. CDR3 coding DNA: TGTGCCAGCAGCGTGTACAGGGGAACTGAAGCTTTCTTT. Translation gives CASSVYRGTEAFF.

The chain recombines TRBV18 with TRBJ1-3; D is ambiguous. This CDR3 comprises 15 residues. Germline loops: CDR1 KGHSH, CDR2 LQKENI. V was clipped by 2 bases and J by 0 bases, with 8 bases between them. For the CDR3, the DNA is TGTGCCAGCTCACCAGCTACAGACTCTGGAAACACCATATATTTT. Amino acid sequence: CASSPATDSGNTIYF.

This clone was recorded once. The chain is built from TRBV18 and TRBJ2-1; tentatively, D is TRBD2 (5 bases). Between the trimmed V and J ends, which lost 3 bases and 10 bases, there was a span of 25 bases. Germline V gives CDR1 KGHSH, CDR2 LQKENI. This CDR3 comprises 17 residues. CDR3 residues: CASSPTGFQLDLREQFF. The CDR3 bases are TGTGCCAGCTCACCCACGGGGTTTCAACTGGACCTCAGGGAGCAGTTCTTC.